The sample holds many counts of the clone carrying this TCR beta chain. Its specificity is not known. These data come from a study of identical twins. Findings and caveats of the study: Beta clonotypes that were abundant in cord blood contained fewer insertions, a pattern absent from memory repertoires.

Template switching added a universal primer binding site, and final cDNA carried unique molecular identifiers. TCRdb independently ran MiXCR on the 5' RACE reads; one entry per CDR3 protein. Of about 480,000 distinct CDR3 sequences listed, 14% are singletons. The CDR3 consists of 13 residues. Germline loops: CDR1 MNHEY, CDR2 SMNVEV (reference sequence). Trimming took 3 bases from V and 4 from J, leaving 7 bases between them. The same data also went into a second study, on yellow fever vaccine responses in identical twins.

J is TRBJ2-1 and V is TRBV27; D unresolved. The origin of this receptor is a woman aged 18-35 years in good health. The sample taken for sequencing was CD4+ T cells sorted from blood. The CDR3 spells CASSFVGYNEQFF. CDR3 DNA sequence: TGTGCCAGCAGTTTTGTCGGATACAATGAGCAGTTCTTC.